In its sample, the clone carrying this TCR beta chain was seen a few times. The data are from a study of T-cell reconstitution after alpha-beta-depleted transplantation in children. The V gene lost 1 base and the J gene lost 8 bases, with 14 bases spanning the gap. The CDR3 covers 13 residues. Germline assignment: CDR1 SQVTM and CDR2 ANQGSEA. The authors prepared the TCRbeta library with unique molecular identifiers. TCRdb re-analysed the PCR reads in MiXCR, keeping a single row per CDR3 protein. The sample shows some 500,000 distinct CDR3 sequences, approximately 20% of them seen only once. The chain combines TRBV29-1 with TRBJ1-2, with D uncertain. This material consisted of PBMCs from the stem cell graft donor, taken from the stem cell graft. This receptor was obtained from a human donor who donated a stem cell graft to a child with acute lymphoblastic leukemia. DNA of the CDR3: TGCAGCGTTGAAGGTGGTAGGGTCCGCGGCTACACCTTC. As protein: CSVEGGRVRGYTF. The whole variable domain, filled in from reference TRBV29-1 and TRBJ1-2, reads SAVISQKPSRDICQRGTSLTIQCQVDSQVTMMFWYRQQPGQSLTLIATANQGSEATYESGFVIDKFPISRPNLTFSTLTVSNMSPEDSSIYLCSVEGGRVRGYTFGSGTRLTVV.